This passage covers 8 T cell receptor beta chains from one sample sequenced in a study of OX40 agonist ivuxolimab in advanced cancers. The repertoire was sequenced with immunoSEQ multiplex PCR; TCRdb's copy has only in-frame clones and lacks some. The profile shows 97,000 or so clones, around 89% of them singletons. This sample comprised CD4+ or CD8+ T cells sorted from blood, obtained in a trial of the OX40 agonist ivuxolimab. These receptors originate from an adult with an advanced solid tumor such as melanoma, head and neck, liver or kidney cancer.

The V gene is TRBV30, the J gene TRBJ2-7; TRBD1 matches 7 bases. CDR1 is GTSNPN and CDR2 is SVGIG in the germline V gene (reference sequence). The CDR3 consists of 13 residues. The V gene end was trimmed by 1 base and the J gene end by 4 bases; junction bases not matched to a gene: 4. CDR3 coding DNA: TGTGCCTGGAGTGCTGGGGGACAGTACGAGCAGTACTTC. Protein product: CAWSAGGQYEQYF.

J is TRBJ2-7 and V is TRBV30; 10 bases line up with TRBD1. Germline values: CDR1 GTSNPN, CDR2 SVGIG (reference sequence). This CDR3 region has 14 residues. The V segment lost 5 bases and the J segment 2 bases; nucleotides outside the gene matches: 6. The CDR3 DNA sequence: TGTGCCTGGGCCCGGGGACAGGGGCCCTACGAGCAGTACTTC. It encodes CAWARGQGPYEQYF. The variable domain in full, with the rest retrieved from reference TRBV30 and TRBJ2-7, is SQTIHQWPATLVQPVGSPLSLECTVEGTSNPNLYWYRQAAGRGLQLLFYSVGIGQISSEVPQNLSASRPQDRQFILSSKKLLLSDSGFYLCAWARGQGPYEQYFGPGTRLTVT.

The chain links TRBV27 to TRBJ1-2; D might be TRBD1 (5 bases). The CDR3 loop spans 13 amino acids. The V end lost 3 bases, the J end lost 4 bases, and 9 bases lay between the germline ends. Germline V gives CDR1 MNHEY, CDR2 SMNVEV (reference sequence). The CDR3 bases are TGTGCCAGCAGTTTTCGGGGGGGCTATGGCTACACCTTC. Translation: CASSFRGGYGYTF.

This chain joins TRBV20-1 and TRBJ1-5; D unclear. CDR1 is DFQATT and CDR2 is SNEGSKA in the germline V gene (reference sequence). CDR3 length equals 11 residues. Trimming left V 7 bases short and J 1 base short, with 5 bases between. The CDR3: CSVDSNQPQHF. The CDR3 nucleotides read TGCAGTGTGGACAGCAATCAGCCCCAGCATTTT.

V and J are TRBV4-1 and TRBJ1-1; D is unresolved. V lost 0 bases to trimming and J lost 5 bases, with 10 bases between them. From germline, CDR1 is MGHRA and CDR2 YSYEKL. The CDR3 spans 14 residues. The CDR3 is CASSQDGVRTEAFF. Written as DNA, the CDR3 is TGCGCCAGCAGCCAAGATGGAGTGAGGACTGAAGCTTTCTTT.

This chain joins TRBV6-5 and TRBJ2-7; D is possibly TRBD1 or TRBD2 (5 bases each). This CDR3 region has 13 residues. Trimming took off 8 bases at V and 3 bases at J, with 14 bases between the two ends. Germline lookup yields CDR1 MNHEY and CDR2 SVGAGI. Here the CDR3 reads CASSMGPRYEQYF. CDR3 nucleotides: TGTGCCAGCTCCATGGGACCGCGCTACGAGCAGTACTTC.

V gene TRBV6-5 combines with J gene TRBJ1-1, with TRBD1 matching 9 bases. This CDR3 comprises 15 residues. Germline V gene lookup returns CDR1 MNHEY and CDR2 SVGAGI. V trimming: 6 bases; J trimming: 5 bases; junction bases outside the gene matches: 10. The CDR3 loop reads CASRPGGQGNTEAFF. The CDR3 bases are TGTGCCAGCAGACCGGGTGGACAGGGGAATACTGAAGCTTTCTTT.

The J gene is TRBJ1-2, the V gene TRBV28; 8 bases align to TRBD1. Trimming at V came to 6 bases and at J to 7 bases, leaving 13 bases not matched to a gene. This CDR3 has 15 amino acids. From germline, CDR1 is MDHEN and CDR2 SYDVKM. CDR3 in amino acids: CASRTPASGGGGYTF. The CDR3 nucleotides are TGTGCCAGCAGAACCCCCGCCTCAGGGGGCGGTGGCTACACCTTC.